This TCR beta chain is from a study of cytomegalovirus exposure and HLA in healthy donors. Study-wide results and limits: A later analysis showed that HLA-associated TCR beta chains had undergone more clonal expansion than equally common others.

A note on this clone: The antigen remains unidentified.

Use of 60 Vbeta and 13 Jbeta primers characterized the PCR. TCRdb's table, derived via immunoSEQ multiplex PCR, lists solely in-frame clones and lacks some. This sample carries under 130,000 clones, 60% to 85% of them seen once, and the ten largest clones take about 8.3%. Looked up from germline, CDR1 is ENHRY and CDR2 is SYGVKD. This CDR3 spans 13 amino acids. V lost 7 bases and J lost 6, with 15 bases in between. The specimen sequenced was PBMCs. The V call is TRBV10-3, the J call TRBJ1-2, with D unclear. This TCR was sampled from a woman in her thirties or forties in good health and CMV-seropositive. Here the CDR3 reads CAINRALSDGYTF. Here the CDR3 DNA reads TGTGCCATCAACCGAGCCCTATCGGATGGCTACACCTTC.